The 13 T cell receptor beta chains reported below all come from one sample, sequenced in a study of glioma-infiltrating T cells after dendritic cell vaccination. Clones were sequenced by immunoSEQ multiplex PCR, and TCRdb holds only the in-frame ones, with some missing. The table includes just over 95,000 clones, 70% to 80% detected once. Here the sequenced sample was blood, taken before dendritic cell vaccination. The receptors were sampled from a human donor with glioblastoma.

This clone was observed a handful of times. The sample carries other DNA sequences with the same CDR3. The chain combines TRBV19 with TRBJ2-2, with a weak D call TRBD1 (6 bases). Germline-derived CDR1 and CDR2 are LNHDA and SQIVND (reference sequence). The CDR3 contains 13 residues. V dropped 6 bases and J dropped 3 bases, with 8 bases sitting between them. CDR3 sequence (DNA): TGTGCCAGTAGCACAGGGTACACCGGGGAGCTGTTTTTT. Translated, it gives CASSTGYTGELFF.

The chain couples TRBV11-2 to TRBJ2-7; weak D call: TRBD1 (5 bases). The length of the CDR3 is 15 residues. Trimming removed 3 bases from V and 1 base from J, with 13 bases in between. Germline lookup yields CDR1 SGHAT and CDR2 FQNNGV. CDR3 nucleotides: TGTGCCAGCAGCTTCGGGCAGGGAAAGTCCTACGAGCAGTACTTC. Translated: CASSFGQGKSYEQYF.

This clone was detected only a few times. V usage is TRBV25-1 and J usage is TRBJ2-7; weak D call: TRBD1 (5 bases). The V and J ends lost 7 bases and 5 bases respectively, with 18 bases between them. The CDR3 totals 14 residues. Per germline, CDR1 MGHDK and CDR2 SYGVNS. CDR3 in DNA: TGTGCCAGCACCGCTAGTGGGGCTCTCCACGAGCAGTACTTC. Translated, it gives CASTASGALHEQYF.

CDR3 nucleotide sequence: TGTGCCAGTAGTATCCGGGGTGATGAGCAGTTCTTC. This codes for CASSIRGDEQFF. The chain links TRBV19 to TRBJ2-1; TRBD2 might be the D (5 bases). CDR1 and CDR2 from the germline V gene are LNHDA and SQIVND (reference sequence). The CDR3 loop spans 12 amino acids. Trimming left V 3 bases short and J 8 bases short, with 8 bases between.

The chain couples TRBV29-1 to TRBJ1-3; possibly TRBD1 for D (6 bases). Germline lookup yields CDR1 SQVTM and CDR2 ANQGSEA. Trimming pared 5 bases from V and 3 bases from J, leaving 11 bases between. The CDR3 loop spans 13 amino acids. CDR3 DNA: TGCAGCGTTTCGGACAGTTTTGGAAACACCATATATTTT. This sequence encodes CSVSDSFGNTIYF. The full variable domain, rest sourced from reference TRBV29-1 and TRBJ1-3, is SAVISQKPSRDICQRGTSLTIQCQVDSQVTMMFWYRQQPGQSLTLIATANQGSEATYESGFVIDKFPISRPNLTFSTLTVSNMSPEDSSIYLCSVSDSFGNTIYFGEGSWLTVV.

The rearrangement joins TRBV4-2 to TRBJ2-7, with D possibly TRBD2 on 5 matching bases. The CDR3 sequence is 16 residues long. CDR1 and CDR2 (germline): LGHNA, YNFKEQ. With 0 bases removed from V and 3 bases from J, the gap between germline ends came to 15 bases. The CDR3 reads CASSQDRLARVYEQYF. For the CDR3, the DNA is TGTGCCAGCAGCCAAGATAGGCTAGCAAGGGTCTACGAGCAGTACTTC.

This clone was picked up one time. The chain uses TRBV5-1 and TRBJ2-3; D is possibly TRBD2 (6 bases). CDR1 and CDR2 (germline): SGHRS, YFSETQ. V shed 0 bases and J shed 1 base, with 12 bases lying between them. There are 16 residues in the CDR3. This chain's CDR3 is CASSLGPGLGTDTQYF. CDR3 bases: TGCGCCAGCAGCTTGGGACCGGGACTTGGCACAGATACGCAGTATTTT.

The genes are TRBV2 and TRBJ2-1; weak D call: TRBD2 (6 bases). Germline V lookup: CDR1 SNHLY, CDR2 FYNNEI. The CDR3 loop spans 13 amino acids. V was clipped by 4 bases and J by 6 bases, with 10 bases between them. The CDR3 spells CASSVREVNEQFF. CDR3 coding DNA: TGTGCCAGCAGTGTAAGGGAGGTCAATGAGCAGTTCTTC.

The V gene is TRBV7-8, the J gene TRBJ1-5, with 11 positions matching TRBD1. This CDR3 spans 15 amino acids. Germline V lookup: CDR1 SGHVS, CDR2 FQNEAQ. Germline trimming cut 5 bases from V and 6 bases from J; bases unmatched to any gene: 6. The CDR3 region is CASSRGQGAGQPQHF. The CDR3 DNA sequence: TGTGCCAGCAGCCGCGGACAGGGGGCTGGTCAGCCCCAGCATTTT.

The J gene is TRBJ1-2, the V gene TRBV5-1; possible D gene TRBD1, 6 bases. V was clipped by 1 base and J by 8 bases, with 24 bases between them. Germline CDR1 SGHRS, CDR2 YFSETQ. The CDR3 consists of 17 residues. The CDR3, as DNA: TGCGCCAGCAGCTTGTATCCCTGGGTAGGGGGGGTCGGCGGCTACACCTTC. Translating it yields CASSLYPWVGGVGGYTF.

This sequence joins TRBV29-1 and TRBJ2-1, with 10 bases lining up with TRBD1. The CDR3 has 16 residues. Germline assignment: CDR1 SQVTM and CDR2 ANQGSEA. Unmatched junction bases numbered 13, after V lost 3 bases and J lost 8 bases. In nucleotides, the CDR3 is TGCAGCGTTGAGTCCCCCGGGACAGGGGCGCGGGATGAGCAGTTCTTC. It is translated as CSVESPGTGARDEQFF.

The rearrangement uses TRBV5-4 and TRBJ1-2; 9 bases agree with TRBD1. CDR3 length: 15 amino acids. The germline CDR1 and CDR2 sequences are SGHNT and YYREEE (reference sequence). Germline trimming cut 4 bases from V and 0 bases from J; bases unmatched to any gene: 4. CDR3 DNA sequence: TGTGCCAGCAGCAACCGACAGGGGGCTAACTATGGCTACACCTTC. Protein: CASSNRQGANYGYTF.

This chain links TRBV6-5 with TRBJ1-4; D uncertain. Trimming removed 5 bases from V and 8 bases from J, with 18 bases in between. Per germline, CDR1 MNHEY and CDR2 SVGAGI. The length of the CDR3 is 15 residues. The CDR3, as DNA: TGTGCCAGCAGTCGGGTAGGAGGGATCGCCGAAAAACTGTTTTTT. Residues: CASSRVGGIAEKLFF.